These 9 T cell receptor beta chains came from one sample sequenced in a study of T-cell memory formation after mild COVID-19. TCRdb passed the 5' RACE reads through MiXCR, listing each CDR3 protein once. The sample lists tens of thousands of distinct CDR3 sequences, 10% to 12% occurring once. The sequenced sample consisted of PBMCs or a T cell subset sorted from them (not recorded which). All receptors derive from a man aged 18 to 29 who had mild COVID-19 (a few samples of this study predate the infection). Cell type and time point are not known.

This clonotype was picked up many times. The CDR3: CASSFSSMNTEAFF. As DNA, the CDR3 is TGTGCCAGCAGCTTCAGTAGCATGAACACTGAAGCTTTCTTT. The chain combines TRBV11-2 with TRBJ1-1; D ambiguous. Germline-derived CDR1 and CDR2 are SGHAT and FQNNGV. V dropped 3 bases and J dropped 0 bases, with 8 bases sitting between them. The CDR3 covers 14 residues.

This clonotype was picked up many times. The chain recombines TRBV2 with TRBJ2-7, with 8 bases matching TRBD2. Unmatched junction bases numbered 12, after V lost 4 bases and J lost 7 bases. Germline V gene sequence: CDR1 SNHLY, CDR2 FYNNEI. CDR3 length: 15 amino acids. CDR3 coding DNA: TGTGCCAGCAGTGTAAACGGGGGGGCCGTGGAAGAGCAGTACTTC. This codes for CASSVNGGAVEEQYF.

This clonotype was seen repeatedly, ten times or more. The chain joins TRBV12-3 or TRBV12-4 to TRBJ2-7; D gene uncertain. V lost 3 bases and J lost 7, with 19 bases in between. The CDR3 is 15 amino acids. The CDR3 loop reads CASSFSAHAPYEQYF. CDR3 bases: TGTGCCAGCAGTTTCTCTGCCCATGCACCGTATGAGCAGTACTTC.

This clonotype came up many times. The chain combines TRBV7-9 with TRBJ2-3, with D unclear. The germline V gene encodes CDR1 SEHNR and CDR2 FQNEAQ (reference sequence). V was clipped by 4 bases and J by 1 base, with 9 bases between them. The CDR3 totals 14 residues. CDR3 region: CASSSDWGTDTQYF. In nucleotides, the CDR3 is TGTGCCAGCAGCTCCGACTGGGGCACAGATACGCAGTATTTT.

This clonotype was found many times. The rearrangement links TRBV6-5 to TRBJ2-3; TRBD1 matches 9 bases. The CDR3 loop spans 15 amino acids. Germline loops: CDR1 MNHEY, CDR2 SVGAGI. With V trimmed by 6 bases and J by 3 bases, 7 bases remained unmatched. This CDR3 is CASRSDRGRTDTQYF. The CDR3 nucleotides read TGTGCCAGCAGATCGGACAGGGGTAGGACAGATACGCAGTATTTT.

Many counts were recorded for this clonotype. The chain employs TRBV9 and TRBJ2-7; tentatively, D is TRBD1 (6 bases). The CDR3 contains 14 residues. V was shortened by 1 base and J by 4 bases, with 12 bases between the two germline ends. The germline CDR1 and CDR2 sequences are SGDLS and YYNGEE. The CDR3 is CASSVSGRGYEQYF. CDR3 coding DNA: TGTGCCAGCAGCGTATCCGGCAGGGGTTACGAGCAGTACTTC. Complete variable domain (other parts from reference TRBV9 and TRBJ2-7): DSGVTQTPKHLITATGQRVTLRCSPRSGDLSVYWYQQSLDQGLQFLIQYYNGEERAKGNILERFSAQQFPDLHSELNLSSLELGDSALYFCASSVSGRGYEQYFGPGTRLTVT.

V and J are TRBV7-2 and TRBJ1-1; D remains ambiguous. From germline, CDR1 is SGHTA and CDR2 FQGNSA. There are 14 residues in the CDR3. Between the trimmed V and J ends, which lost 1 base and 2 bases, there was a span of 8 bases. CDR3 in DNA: TGTGCCAGCAGCTTAGTGTCCGGTAACACTGAAGCTTTCTTT. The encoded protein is CASSLVSGNTEAFF.

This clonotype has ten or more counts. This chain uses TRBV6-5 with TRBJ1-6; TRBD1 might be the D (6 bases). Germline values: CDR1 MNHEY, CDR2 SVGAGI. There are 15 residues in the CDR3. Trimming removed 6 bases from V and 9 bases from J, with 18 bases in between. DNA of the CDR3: TGTGCCAGCAGCCAGTACACAGGGAGATCTTCACCCCTCCACTTT. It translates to CASSQYTGRSSPLHF.

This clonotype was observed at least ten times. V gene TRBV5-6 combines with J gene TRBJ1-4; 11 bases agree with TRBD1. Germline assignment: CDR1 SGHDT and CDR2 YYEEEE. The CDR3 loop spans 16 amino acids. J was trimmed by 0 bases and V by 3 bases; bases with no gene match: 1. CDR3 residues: CASSWGQGATNEKLFF. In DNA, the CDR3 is TGTGCCAGCAGCTGGGGACAGGGGGCAACTAATGAAAAACTGTTTTTT.